This T cell receptor beta chain derives from a study of cytomegalovirus exposure and HLA in healthy donors. Across the whole study: Researchers previously reported finding 90 million to 120 million unique TCR beta sequences from around 200 million T cells. General observations from the study: Productive rates of about 87% or about 30% were seen for most TCR beta V segments in an earlier analysis. Relative to equally common others, HLA-associated TCR beta chains showed greater clonal expansion in a later analysis.

The PCR used 60 Vbeta and 13 Jbeta primers. Clones were sequenced by immunoSEQ multiplex PCR, and TCRdb holds only the in-frame ones, with some missing. The sample holds roughly 190,000 clones, over 75% seen once. This CDR3 has 15 amino acids. The germline V gene encodes CDR1 MNHNS and CDR2 SASEGT. As to this clone: Antigen unknown.

This chain connects TRBV6-1 to TRBJ2-5; 8 bases match TRBD1. The end of the DNA fits TRBJ2-7 better, so the J call may be wrong. This TCR came from a woman in her forties or fifties in good health and CMV-seropositive. Input material: PBMCs. CDR3 amino acids: CASTSRDRSSYEQYF. For the CDR3, the DNA is TGTGCCAGCACCAGCCGGGACAGGAGCTCCTACGAGCAGTACTTC.